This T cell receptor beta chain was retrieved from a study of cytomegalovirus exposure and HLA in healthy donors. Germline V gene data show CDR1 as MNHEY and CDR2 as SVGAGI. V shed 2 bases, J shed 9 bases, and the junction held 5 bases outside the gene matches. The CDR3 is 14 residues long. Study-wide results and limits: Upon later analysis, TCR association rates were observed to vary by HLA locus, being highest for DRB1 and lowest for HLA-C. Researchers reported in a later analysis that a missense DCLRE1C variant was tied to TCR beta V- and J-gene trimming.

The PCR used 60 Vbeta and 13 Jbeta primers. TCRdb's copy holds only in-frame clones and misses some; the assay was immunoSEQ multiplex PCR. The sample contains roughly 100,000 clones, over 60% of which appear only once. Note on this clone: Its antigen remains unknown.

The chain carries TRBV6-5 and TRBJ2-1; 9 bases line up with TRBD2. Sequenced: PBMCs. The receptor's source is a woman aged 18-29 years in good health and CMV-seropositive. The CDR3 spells CASSYAASGVEQFF. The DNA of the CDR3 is TGTGCCAGCAGTTACGCGGCTAGCGGGGTTGAGCAGTTCTTC.